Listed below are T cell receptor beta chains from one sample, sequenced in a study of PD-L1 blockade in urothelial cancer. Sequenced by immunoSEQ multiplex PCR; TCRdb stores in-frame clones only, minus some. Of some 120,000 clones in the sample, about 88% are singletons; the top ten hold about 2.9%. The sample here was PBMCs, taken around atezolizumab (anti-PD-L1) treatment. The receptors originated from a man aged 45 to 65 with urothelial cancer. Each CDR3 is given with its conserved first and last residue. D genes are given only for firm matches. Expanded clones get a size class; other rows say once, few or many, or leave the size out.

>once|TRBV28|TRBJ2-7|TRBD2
CASSYSGRTYEQYF
TGTGCCAGCAGCTACAGCGGGAGAACCTACGAGCAGTACTTC
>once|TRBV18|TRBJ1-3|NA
CASSPTVSGNTIYF
TGTGCCAGCTCTCCGACAGTCTCTGGAAACACCATATATTTT
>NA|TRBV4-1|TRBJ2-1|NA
CASSQDARAGGEQFF
TGCGCCAGCAGCCAAGATGCCCGGGCTGGAGGTGAGCAGTTCTTC
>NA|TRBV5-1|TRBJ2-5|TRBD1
CASSPRTGGETQYF
TGCGCCAGCAGCCCGCGGACAGGGGGAGAGACCCAGTACTTC
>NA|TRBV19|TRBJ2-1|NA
CASSIWGQQFF
TGTGCCAGTAGTATTTGGGGCCAGCAGTTCTTC
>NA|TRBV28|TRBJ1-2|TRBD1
CASSSRGTHFGGYTF
TGTGCCAGCAGTTCCAGGGGGACCCATTTCGGGGGCTACACCTTC
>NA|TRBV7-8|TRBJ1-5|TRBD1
CASSSTRQGGQPQHF
TGTGCCAGCAGCTCGACCAGACAGGGGGGACAGCCCCAGCATTTT
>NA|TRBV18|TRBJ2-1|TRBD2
CASSPSAGGANNEQFF
TGTGCCAGCTCACCATCTGCGGGAGGAGCCAACAATGAGCAGTTCTTC
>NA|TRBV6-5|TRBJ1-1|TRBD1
CASSSTGLGAFF
TGTGCCAGCAGTTCGACAGGGCTCGGGGCTTTCTTT
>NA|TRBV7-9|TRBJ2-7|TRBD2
CATRLGKAGDEQYF
TGTGCCACCCGGCTCGGAAAAGCGGGAGACGAGCAGTACTTC
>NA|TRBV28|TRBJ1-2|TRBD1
CASRSHRGHLYGYTF
TGTGCCAGCAGATCTCACAGGGGGCATCTCTATGGCTACACCTTC